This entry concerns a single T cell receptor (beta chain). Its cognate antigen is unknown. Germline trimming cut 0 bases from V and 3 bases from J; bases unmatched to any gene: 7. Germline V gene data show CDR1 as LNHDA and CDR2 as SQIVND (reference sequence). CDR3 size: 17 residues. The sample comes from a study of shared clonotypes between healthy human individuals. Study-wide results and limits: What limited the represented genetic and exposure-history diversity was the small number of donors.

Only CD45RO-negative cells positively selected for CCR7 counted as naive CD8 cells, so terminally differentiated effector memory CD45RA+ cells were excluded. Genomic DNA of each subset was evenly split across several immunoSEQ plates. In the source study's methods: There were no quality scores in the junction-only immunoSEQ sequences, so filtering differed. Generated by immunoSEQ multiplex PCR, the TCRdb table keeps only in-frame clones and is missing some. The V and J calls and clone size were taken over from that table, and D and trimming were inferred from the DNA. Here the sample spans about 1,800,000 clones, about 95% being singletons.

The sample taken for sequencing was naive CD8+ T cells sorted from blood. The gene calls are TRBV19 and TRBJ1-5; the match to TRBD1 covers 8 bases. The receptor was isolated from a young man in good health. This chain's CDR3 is CASSIDSETGANQPQHF. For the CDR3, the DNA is TGTGCCAGTAGTATAGATTCAGAGACAGGGGCCAATCAGCCCCAGCATTTT.